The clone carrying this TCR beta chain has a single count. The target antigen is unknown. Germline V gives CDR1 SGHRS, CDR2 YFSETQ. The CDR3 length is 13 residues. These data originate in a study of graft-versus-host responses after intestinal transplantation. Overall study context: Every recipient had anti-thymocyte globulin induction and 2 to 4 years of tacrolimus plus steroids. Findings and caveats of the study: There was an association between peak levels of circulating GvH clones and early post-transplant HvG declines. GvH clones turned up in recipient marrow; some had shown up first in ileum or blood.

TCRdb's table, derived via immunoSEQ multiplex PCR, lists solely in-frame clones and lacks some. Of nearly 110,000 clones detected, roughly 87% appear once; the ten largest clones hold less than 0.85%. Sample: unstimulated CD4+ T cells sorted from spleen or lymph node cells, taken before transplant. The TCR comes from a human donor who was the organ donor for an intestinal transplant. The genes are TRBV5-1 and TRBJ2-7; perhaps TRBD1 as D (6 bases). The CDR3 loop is CDNGDRTSYEQYF. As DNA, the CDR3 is TGCGACAACGGCGACAGGACATCCTACGAGCAGTACTTC.